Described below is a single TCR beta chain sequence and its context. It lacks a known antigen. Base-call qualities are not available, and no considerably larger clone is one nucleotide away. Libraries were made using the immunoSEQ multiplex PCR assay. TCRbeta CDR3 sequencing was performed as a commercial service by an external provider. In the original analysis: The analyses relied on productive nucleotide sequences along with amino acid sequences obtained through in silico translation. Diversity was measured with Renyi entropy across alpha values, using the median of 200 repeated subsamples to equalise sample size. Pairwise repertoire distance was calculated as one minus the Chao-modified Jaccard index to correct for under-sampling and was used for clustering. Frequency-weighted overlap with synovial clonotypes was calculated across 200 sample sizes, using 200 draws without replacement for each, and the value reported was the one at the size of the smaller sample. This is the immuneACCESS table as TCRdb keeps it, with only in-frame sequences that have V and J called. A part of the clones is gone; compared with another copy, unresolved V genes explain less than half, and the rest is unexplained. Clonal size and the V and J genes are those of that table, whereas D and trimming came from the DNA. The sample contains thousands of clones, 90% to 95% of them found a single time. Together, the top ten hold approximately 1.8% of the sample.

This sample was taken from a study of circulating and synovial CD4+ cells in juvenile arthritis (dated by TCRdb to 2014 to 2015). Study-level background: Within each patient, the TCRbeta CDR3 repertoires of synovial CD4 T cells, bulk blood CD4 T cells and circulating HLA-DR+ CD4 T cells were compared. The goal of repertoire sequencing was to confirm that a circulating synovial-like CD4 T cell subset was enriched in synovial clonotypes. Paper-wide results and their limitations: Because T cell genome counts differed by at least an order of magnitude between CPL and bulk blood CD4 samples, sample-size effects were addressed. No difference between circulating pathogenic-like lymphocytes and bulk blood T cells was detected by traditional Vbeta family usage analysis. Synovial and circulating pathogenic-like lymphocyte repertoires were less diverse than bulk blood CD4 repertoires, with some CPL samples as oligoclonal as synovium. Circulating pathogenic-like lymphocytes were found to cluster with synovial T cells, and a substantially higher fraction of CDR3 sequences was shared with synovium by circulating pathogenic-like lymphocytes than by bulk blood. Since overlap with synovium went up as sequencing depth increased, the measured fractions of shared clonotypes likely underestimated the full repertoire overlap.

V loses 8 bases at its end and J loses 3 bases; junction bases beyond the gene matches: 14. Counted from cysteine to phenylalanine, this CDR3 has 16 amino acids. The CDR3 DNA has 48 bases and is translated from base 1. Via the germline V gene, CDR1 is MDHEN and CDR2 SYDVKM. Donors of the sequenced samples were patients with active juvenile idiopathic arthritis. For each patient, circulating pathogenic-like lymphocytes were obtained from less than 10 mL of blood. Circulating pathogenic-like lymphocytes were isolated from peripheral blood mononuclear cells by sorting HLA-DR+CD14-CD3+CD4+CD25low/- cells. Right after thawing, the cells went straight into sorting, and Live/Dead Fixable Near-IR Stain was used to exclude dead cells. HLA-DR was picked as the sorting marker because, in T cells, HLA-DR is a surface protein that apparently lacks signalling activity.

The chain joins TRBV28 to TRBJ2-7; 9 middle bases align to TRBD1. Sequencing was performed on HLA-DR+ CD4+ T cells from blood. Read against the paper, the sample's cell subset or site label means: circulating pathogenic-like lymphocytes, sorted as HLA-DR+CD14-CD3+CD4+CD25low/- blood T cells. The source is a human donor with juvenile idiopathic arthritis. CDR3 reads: CASYAADRGRFYEQYF. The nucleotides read TGTGCCAGCTATGCCGCGGACAGGGGACGTTTCTACGAGCAGTACTTC.